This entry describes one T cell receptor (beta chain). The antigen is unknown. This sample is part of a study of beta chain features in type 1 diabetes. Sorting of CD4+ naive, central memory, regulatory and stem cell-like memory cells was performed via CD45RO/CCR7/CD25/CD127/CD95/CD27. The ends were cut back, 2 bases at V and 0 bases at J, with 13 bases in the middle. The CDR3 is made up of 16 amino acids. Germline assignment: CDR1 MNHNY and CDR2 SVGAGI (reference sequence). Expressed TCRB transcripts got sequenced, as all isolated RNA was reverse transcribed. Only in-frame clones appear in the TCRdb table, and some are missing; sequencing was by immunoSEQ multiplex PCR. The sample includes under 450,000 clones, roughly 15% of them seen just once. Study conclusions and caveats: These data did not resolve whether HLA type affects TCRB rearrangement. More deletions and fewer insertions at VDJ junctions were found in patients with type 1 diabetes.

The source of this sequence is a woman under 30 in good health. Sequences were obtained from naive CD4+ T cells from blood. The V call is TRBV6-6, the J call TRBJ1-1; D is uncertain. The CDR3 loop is CASSYPFAVLNTEAFF. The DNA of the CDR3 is TGTGCCAGCAGTTACCCCTTTGCGGTGTTGAACACTGAAGCTTTCTTT.